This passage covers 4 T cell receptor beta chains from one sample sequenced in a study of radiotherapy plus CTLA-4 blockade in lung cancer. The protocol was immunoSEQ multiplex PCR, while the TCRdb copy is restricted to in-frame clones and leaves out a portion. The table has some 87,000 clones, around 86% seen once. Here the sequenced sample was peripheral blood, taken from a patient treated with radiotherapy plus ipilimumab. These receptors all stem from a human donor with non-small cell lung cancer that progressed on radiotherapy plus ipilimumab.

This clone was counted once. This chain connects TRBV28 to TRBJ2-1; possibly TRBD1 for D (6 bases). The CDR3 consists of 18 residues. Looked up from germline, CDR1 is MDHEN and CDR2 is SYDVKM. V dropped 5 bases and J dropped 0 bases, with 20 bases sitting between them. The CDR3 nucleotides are TGTGCCAGCAGTCCTAGGGGGTCCACCGTAAGCTCCTACAATGAGCAGTTCTTC. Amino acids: CASSPRGSTVSSYNEQFF.

The CDR3 reads CASSLGRGGPYEQYF. The CDR3 coding sequence is TGTGCCAGCAGCTTGGGGCGGGGGGGCCCCTACGAGCAGTACTTC. This chain connects TRBV5-4 to TRBJ2-5; 9 nucleotides match TRBD2. The last part of the DNA fits TRBJ2-7 better; the J call may be wrong. This CDR3 contains 15 residues. CDR1 is SGHNT, CDR2 YYREEE, per germline (reference sequence).

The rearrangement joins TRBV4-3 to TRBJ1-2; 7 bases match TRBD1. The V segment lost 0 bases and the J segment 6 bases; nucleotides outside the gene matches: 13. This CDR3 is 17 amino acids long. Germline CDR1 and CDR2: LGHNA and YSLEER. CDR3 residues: CASSQDLVTGHLDGYTF. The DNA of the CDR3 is TGCGCCAGCAGCCAAGATCTTGTGACAGGGCACCTCGATGGCTACACCTTC.

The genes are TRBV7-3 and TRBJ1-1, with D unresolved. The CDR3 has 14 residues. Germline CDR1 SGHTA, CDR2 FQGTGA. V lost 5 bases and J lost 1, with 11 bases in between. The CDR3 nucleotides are TGTGCCAGCAGCCCCGGCGGTACGAACACTGAAGCTTTCTTT. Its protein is CASSPGGTNTEAFF.